Following are 20 T cell receptor beta chains from one sample sequenced in a study of cytomegalovirus exposure and HLA in healthy donors. This PCR relied on a set of 60 Vbeta primers and 13 Jbeta primers. Assay used: immunoSEQ multiplex PCR; TCRdb lists only in-frame clones, some missing. Among over 150,000 clones listed, approximately 80% were seen once. The sequencing input was PBMCs. The receptors originated from a middle-aged woman in good health and CMV-seropositive.

The V call is TRBV19, the J call TRBJ2-2, with D tentatively TRBD2 (6 bases). The germline gives CDR1 LNHDA, CDR2 SQIVND (reference sequence). The V gene lost 5 bases and the J gene lost 5 bases, with 12 bases spanning the gap. This CDR3 region has 14 residues. CDR3: CASSLGGWTGELFF. DNA for the CDR3: TGTGCCAGTAGTTTGGGGGGATGGACCGGGGAGCTGTTTTTT.

This chain connects TRBV5-1 to TRBJ2-6; D gene unclear. In germline, CDR1 is SGHRS, CDR2 YFSETQ. CDR3 length equals 15 residues. V was clipped by 2 bases and J by 0 bases, with 6 bases between them. CDR3 in DNA: TGCGCCAGCAGCTTCGACTCCTCTGGGGCCAACGTCCTGACTTTC. It encodes CASSFDSSGANVLTF. Full variable domain (rest looked up from reference TRBV5-1 and TRBJ2-6): KAGVTQTPRYLIKTRGQQVTLSCSPISGHRSVSWYQQTPGQGLQFLFEYFSETQRNKGNFPGRFSGRQFSNSRSEMNVSTLELGDSALYLCASSFDSSGANVLTFGAGSRLTVL.

The rearrangement uses TRBV5-1 and TRBJ2-3, with TRBD2 as a possible D gene (5 bases). There are 15 residues in the CDR3. The V and J ends lost 4 bases and 3 bases respectively, with 15 bases between them. Germline V gene sequence: CDR1 SGHRS, CDR2 YFSETQ. CDR3 sequence: CASSRGQAFTDTQYF. CDR3 sequence (DNA): TGCGCCAGCAGCCGGGGTCAGGCTTTTACAGATACGCAGTATTTT.

The V call is TRBV7-9, the J call TRBJ2-1, with a tentative D call TRBD2 (6 bases). Trimming left V 6 bases short and J 4 bases short, with 22 bases between. This CDR3 spans 17 amino acids. Per the germline V gene, CDR1 is SEHNR and CDR2 is FQNEAQ (reference sequence). The CDR3: CASRDPGDENLYNEQFF. Here the CDR3 DNA reads TGTGCCAGCAGGGATCCGGGAGATGAGAACTTATACAATGAGCAGTTCTTC. Filled out from reference TRBV7-9 and TRBJ2-1, the complete variable domain reads DTGVSQNPRHKITKRGQNVTFRCDPISEHNRLYWYRQTLGQGPEFLTYFQNEAQLEKSRLLSDRFSAERPKGSFSTLEIQRTEQGDSAMYLCASRDPGDENLYNEQFFGPGTRLTVL.

The chain has TRBV7-2 and TRBJ2-1, with D possibly TRBD2 on 6 matching bases. Per germline, CDR1 SGHTA and CDR2 FQGNSA. CDR3 length: 16 residues. Between the trimmed V and J ends, which lost 1 base and 8 bases, there was a span of 18 bases. For the CDR3, the DNA is TGTGCCAGCAGCTTAGGATCGCCAACTAGCAAGTATGAGCAGTTCTTC. This sequence encodes CASSLGSPTSKYEQFF.

This clone was counted a few times. This rearrangement joins TRBV7-9 to TRBJ2-5, with 9 positions matching TRBD2. Per germline, CDR1 SEHNR and CDR2 FQNEAQ (reference sequence). The CDR3 consists of 14 residues. V was clipped by 3 bases and J by 4 bases; unmatched bases: 3. DNA of the CDR3: TGTGCCAGCAGCTTGGGCGGGGGGGGAGAGACCCAGTACTTC. As protein: CASSLGGGGETQYF.

V usage is TRBV7-2 and J usage is TRBJ1-2; D possibly corresponds to TRBD1 (6 bases). CDR1 and CDR2 (germline): SGHTA, FQGNSA. The CDR3 extends over 16 amino acids. V lost 5 bases and J 3 bases, leaving 19 bases between the germline ends. Here the CDR3 DNA reads TGTGCCAGCAGCCCTAGGGACATCAGGGGCGACTATGGCTACACCTTC. Its protein is CASSPRDIRGDYGYTF.

A remark on this clone: Other nucleotide sequences from this sample produce the same CDR3. This sequence joins TRBV18 and TRBJ2-2, with TRBD1 matching 8 bases. Unmatched junction bases numbered 1, after V lost 0 bases and J lost 1 base. The CDR3 extends over 16 amino acids. CDR1 and CDR2 (germline): KGHSH, LQKENI. The CDR3 region is CASSPPGQGNTGELFF. Here the CDR3 DNA reads TGTGCCAGCTCACCACCTGGACAGGGGAACACCGGGGAGCTGTTTTTT.

This rearrangement joins TRBV30 to TRBJ2-5, with 11 bases that match TRBD1. CDR3 length: 15 amino acids. With V trimmed by 2 bases and J by 2 bases, 4 bases remained unmatched. CDR1 and CDR2 (germline): GTSNPN, SVGIG (reference sequence). CDR3 sequence: CAWSLDRGHQETQYF. CDR3 sequence (DNA): TGTGCCTGGAGTCTGGACAGGGGGCATCAAGAGACCCAGTACTTC.

The J gene is TRBJ2-1, the V gene TRBV18; no reliable D call. V gave up 3 bases and J gave up 5 bases, with 2 bases separating them. CDR3 size: 11 residues. In germline, CDR1 is KGHSH, CDR2 LQKENI. The CDR3 region has the DNA TGTGCCAGCTCACCTAACAATGAGCAGTTCTTC. It translates to CASSPNNEQFF.

This chain links TRBV29-1 with TRBJ2-1; 7 bases line up with TRBD2. V lost 2 bases and J lost 12; bases outside the gene matches: 7. Per germline, CDR1 SQVTM and CDR2 ANQGSEA. The CDR3 consists of 12 residues. CDR3 nucleotides: TGCAGCGTTGAAAGCGGGACCCCTCGGCAGTTCTTC. Its protein product is CSVESGTPRQFF.

The chain joins TRBV4-3 to TRBJ2-5; weak D call: TRBD2 (5 bases). V dropped 0 bases and J dropped 9 bases, with 17 bases sitting between them. The CDR3 has 15 amino acids. The germline gives CDR1 LGHNA, CDR2 YSLEER. The CDR3 bases are TGCGCCAGCAGCCAAGAAGTAAGCGGCAGTACGTCCCAGTACTTC. The encoded protein is CASSQEVSGSTSQYF.

This sequence joins TRBV19 and TRBJ1-2; D remains ambiguous. Germline loops: CDR1 LNHDA, CDR2 SQIVND (reference sequence). Trimming removed 1 base from V and 6 bases from J, with 9 bases in between. The CDR3 consists of 13 residues. The CDR3 DNA reads as TGTGCCAGTAGTATAGGAGGGTTTAATGGCTACACCTTC. The encoded protein is CASSIGGFNGYTF. The variable domain in full, with the rest retrieved from reference TRBV19 and TRBJ1-2, is DGGITQSPKYLFRKEGQNVTLSCEQNLNHDAMYWYRQDPGQGLRLIYYSQIVNDFQKGDIAEGYSVSREKKESFPLTVTSAQKNPTAFYLCASSIGGFNGYTFGSGTRLTVV.

This chain connects TRBV28 to TRBJ1-2; 9 bases are shared with TRBD1. CDR1 MDHEN and CDR2 SYDVKM come from the germline V gene. The CDR3 length is 15 residues. J lost 0 bases, V lost 3 bases, and 2 bases had no gene match. The CDR3 loop is CASSLDRGTNYGYTF. DNA for the CDR3: TGTGCCAGCAGTTTGGACAGGGGAACTAACTATGGCTACACCTTC.

This clone was found a few times. V and J are TRBV12-5 and TRBJ2-1; D is possibly TRBD2 (5 bases). Germline V lookup: CDR1 LGHNT, CDR2 FRNRAP. Trimming took off 3 bases at V and 0 bases at J, with 12 bases between the two ends. This CDR3 spans 16 amino acids. CDR3 loop: CASGFTSGSSYNEQFF. For the CDR3, the DNA is TGTGCTAGTGGTTTTACAAGCGGTAGCTCCTACAATGAGCAGTTCTTC.

V gene TRBV5-6 combines with J gene TRBJ2-3; 13 bases fit TRBD2. V was pared by 1 base and J by 5 bases, with 4 bases of the junction left unmatched. CDR3 length equals 16 residues. In germline, CDR1 is SGHDT, CDR2 YYEEEE. CDR3 DNA: TGTGCCAGCAGCTTGACTAGCGGGGGGGCTGGAGATACGCAGTATTTT. Its translation is CASSLTSGGAGDTQYF.

The chain has TRBV2 and TRBJ2-7, with D possibly TRBD2 on 6 matching bases. CDR3 size: 11 residues. Germline CDR1 reads SNHLY; CDR2 reads FYNNEI. Trimming left V 8 bases short and J 7 bases short, with 12 bases between. The CDR3 sequence: CASGGTGEQYF. CDR3 coding DNA: TGTGCCAGCGGGGGGACGGGTGAGCAGTACTTC.

The CDR3 sequence is CASRFPSGGAGADTQYF. In DNA, the CDR3 is TGTGCCAGCAGGTTCCCTAGCGGGGGGGCCGGAGCAGATACGCAGTATTTT. This sequence joins TRBV7-2 and TRBJ2-3; 12 bases fit TRBD2. The CDR3 is 17 amino acids. CDR1 is SGHTA and CDR2 is FQGNSA in the germline V gene. V lost 6 bases to trimming and J lost 4 bases; unmatched junction nucleotides: 11.

The J gene is TRBJ2-3, the V gene TRBV4-3, with D maybe TRBD2 (6 bases). The germline V and J ends were trimmed by 4 bases and 5 bases, with 19 bases remaining between them. The CDR3 spans 16 residues. Germline-derived CDR1 and CDR2 are LGHNA and YSLEER. CDR3 in amino acids: CASSPSLADSLDTQYF. CDR3 nucleotides: TGCGCCAGCAGCCCTTCCTTAGCGGACTCATTAGATACGCAGTATTTT.

This clone was found once. The V and J genes are TRBV6-5 and TRBJ1-2; tentatively, D is TRBD1 (6 bases). The germline V and J ends were trimmed by 5 bases and 5 bases, with 9 bases remaining between them. This CDR3 contains 12 residues. Germline V CDR1 and CDR2: MNHEY, SVGAGI. The CDR3 protein is CASSAQGYGYTF. In DNA form, the CDR3 reads TGTGCCAGCAGTGCACAGGGATATGGCTACACCTTC.